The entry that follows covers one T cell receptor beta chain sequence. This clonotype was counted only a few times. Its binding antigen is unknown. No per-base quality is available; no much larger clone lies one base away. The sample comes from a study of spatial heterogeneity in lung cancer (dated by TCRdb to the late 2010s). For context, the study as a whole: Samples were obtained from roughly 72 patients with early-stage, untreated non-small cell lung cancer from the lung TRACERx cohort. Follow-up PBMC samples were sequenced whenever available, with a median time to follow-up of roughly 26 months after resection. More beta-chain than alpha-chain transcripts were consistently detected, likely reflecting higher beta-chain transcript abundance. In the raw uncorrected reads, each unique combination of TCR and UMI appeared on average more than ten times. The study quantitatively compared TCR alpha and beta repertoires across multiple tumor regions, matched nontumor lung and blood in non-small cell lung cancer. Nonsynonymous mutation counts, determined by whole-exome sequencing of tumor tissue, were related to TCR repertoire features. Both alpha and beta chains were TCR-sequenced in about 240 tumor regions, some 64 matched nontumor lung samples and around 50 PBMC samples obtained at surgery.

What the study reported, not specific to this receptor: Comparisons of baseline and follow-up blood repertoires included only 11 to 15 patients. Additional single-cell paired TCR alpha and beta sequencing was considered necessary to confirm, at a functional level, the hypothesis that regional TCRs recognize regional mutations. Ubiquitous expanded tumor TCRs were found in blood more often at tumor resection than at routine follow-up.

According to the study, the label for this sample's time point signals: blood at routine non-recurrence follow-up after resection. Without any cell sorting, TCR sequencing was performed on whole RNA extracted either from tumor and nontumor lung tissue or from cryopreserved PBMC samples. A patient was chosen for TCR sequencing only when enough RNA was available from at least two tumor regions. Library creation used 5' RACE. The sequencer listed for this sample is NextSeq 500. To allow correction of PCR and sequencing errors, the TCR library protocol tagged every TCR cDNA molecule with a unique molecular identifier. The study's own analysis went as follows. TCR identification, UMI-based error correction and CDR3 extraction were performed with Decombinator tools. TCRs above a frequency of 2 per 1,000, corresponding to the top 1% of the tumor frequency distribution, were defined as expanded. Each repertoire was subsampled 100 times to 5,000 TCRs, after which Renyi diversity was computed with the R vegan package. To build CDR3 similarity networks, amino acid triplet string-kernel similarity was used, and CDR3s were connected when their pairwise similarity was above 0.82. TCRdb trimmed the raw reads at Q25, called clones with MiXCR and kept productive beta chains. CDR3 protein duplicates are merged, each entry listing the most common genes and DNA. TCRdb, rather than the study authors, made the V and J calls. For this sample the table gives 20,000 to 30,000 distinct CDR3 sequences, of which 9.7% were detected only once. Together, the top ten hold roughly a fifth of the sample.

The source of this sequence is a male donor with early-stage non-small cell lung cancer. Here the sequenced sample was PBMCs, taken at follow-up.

The nucleotide sequence reads as follows: TGTGCCAGCAGCCCAGGGAAAGGGGGCGATTCACCCCTCCACTTT. Translated, it reads CASSPGKGGDSPLHF. The sequence links TRBV5-4 to TRBJ1-6; TRBD1 agrees with 7 junctional bases. V lost 4 bases and J lost 8 bases, and the count of bases not matched to a germline gene is 9. Per the germline V gene (reference sequence), SGHNT is the CDR1 and YYREEE is the CDR2. From the cysteine up to the phenylalanine, the CDR3 has a length of 15 residues. The retained sequence is limited to the CDR3, 45 bases, with the frame set at the first base.